This TCR beta chain was retrieved from a study of blood T cell repertoires in COVID-19 (TCRdb year 2020). At the level of the whole study: Samples from collaborators originated in the United States, Italy and Spain and spanned both the acute and convalescent phases of COVID-19. Where HLA class I and class II types were available, the types were taken from metadata supplied by the sample provider, not from assay-based typing. Sample metadata almost always included a de-identified subject ID, COVID-19 status, age in years and sex. The repertoires were released in a freely available public database intended as a resource for research on the immune response to SARS-CoV-2. The material from the prospective study consisted of cDNA or gDNA derived from T cells, B-cell-depleted T cells, or PBMCs. The dataset comprised deeply sampled blood TCRbeta repertoires from subjects exposed to, actively infected with, or recovered from COVID-19. The samples were drawn from the first 160 participants of the ongoing ImmuneRACE study and from about 1,200 subjects provided by 6 global collaborators.

The immunoSEQ Assay, a bias-controlled multiplex PCR, was used to amplify TCRbeta CDR3 regions from genomic DNA. The study's own analysis went as follows. The number of nucleated cells in each sample was estimated from the amplification of reference gene primers within the assay. Sequence reads were collapsed and filtered to measure the absolute abundance of every unique TCRbeta CDR3 rearrangement. For each sample, productive Simpson clonality was calculated as the square root of Simpson's diversity index across productive rearrangements. TCRdb obtained this table from immuneACCESS and retained in-frame rearrangements with V and J assigned. These tables miss some clones; where compared with another copy, unresolved V genes account for less than half of the shortfall, and the remainder is unexplained. V and J calls and clone size follow that table, whereas D and trimming were derived from the DNA. Across this sample there are fewer than 200,000 clones, with approximately 80% seen only once. The biggest ten clones account for 9.5% to 15% of the sample.

Regarding this clone: Its antigen remains undetermined. Base-call qualities are not available, and no considerably larger clone is one nucleotide away.

One collaborating source in Seattle enrolled patients during active infection and followed them longitudinally through the course of disease. The collaborating institutions used their own protocols to collect whole blood in K2EDTA tubes. Collaborator samples were shipped for TCRbeta analysis as frozen whole blood, isolated PBMCs, or DNA extracted from either sample type. Here is what the overall study found, with its caveats: The quantity of clinical and demographic metadata differed by source and by participant and was supplied without curation.

The germline V gene encodes CDR1 MDHEN and CDR2 SYDVKM. The CDR3 holds 15 amino acids from the cysteine to the phenylalanine. CDR3 DNA only is kept here, 45 bases in frame from base 1. Relative to germline, V is 6 bases shorter and J is 3 bases shorter, with 15 bases between their ends. The specimen was peripheral blood. The receptor was isolated from a woman older than 75 with COVID-19, enrolled during active disease. In this chain, TRBV28 is recombined with TRBJ1-5, with a tentative D gene TRBD1 over 5 matching bases. The CDR3 reads as follows: CASRPRATFNQPQHF. Read as DNA, the sequence is TGTGCCAGCAGACCCAGGGCAACTTTCAATCAGCCCCAGCATTTT.